The 29 T cell receptor beta chains given below trace back to one sample, sequenced in a study of T cell repertoires in cytomegalovirus infection. TCRdb called the reads again in MiXCR, with one record for every CDR3 protein. The sample has under 300,000 distinct CDR3 sequences; approximately 13% are singletons. The sample was PBMCs. Source of these receptors: a human donor in good health (CMV status not recorded). Some clones in this sample may be carry-over from other donors' samples.

This clonotype was recorded a few times. The CDR3 region is CASSLRTRGLYEQYF. The CDR3 DNA reads TGTGCCAGCAGCTTAAGGACTAGGGGGCTCTACGAGCAGTACTTC. The chain carries TRBV7-2 and TRBJ2-7; D possibly matches TRBD1 or TRBD2 (7 bases each). V was trimmed by 2 bases and J by 3 bases, leaving 14 bases between them. CDR1 SGHTA and CDR2 FQGNSA come from the germline V gene. The CDR3 is 15 amino acids. Complete variable domain (other parts from reference TRBV7-2 and TRBJ2-7): GAGVSQSPSNKVTEKGKDVELRCDPISGHTALYWYRQSLGQGLEFLIYFQGNSAPDKSGLPSDRFSAERTGGSVSTLTIQRTQQEDSAVYLCASSLRTRGLYEQYFGPGTRLTVT.

The chain employs TRBV29-1 and TRBJ1-2, with 9 bases lining up with TRBD1. The ends lost 1 base at V and 8 bases at J; junction bases unmatched: 11. Germline V lookup: CDR1 SQVTM, CDR2 ANQGSEA. This CDR3 region has 15 residues. For the CDR3, the DNA is TGCAGCGTTGAAGTGACAGCGGGACAGGGTTCCGGCTACACCTTC. Protein product: CSVEVTAGQGSGYTF.

This clonotype was detected ten times or more. The V gene is TRBV7-8, the J gene TRBJ1-5; 8 nucleotides line up with TRBD1. CDR3 length: 15 amino acids. CDR1 is SGHVS, CDR2 FQNEAQ, per germline. V trimming: 6 bases; J trimming: 5 bases; junction bases outside the gene matches: 9. As DNA, the CDR3 is TGTGCCAGCAGGGCGGGGCAGGGGGCCGATCAGCCCCAGCATTTT. It codes for CASRAGQGADQPQHF.

The table lists this clonotype with many counts. V is TRBV6-2 or TRBV6-3 and J is TRBJ1-1; a weak D match, TRBD1 (6 bases). V gave up 6 bases and J gave up 7 bases, with 15 bases separating them. CDR1 MNHEY and CDR2 SVGEGT come from the germline V gene. The CDR3 extends over 13 amino acids. DNA of the CDR3: TGTGCCAGCAGCCCGAGGGGGGTCAGTGAAGCTTTCTTT. This gives the protein CASSPRGVSEAFF.

In this sample, this clonotype turned up a few times. This chain uses TRBV10-3 with TRBJ2-3; 12 nucleotides match TRBD2. The CDR3 has 18 amino acids. Germline V gene sequence: CDR1 ENHRY, CDR2 SYGVKD. J was trimmed by 5 bases and V by 4 bases; bases with no gene match: 13. CDR3 in amino acids: CAISGGLTSGSGRDTQYF. The CDR3 DNA sequence: TGTGCCATCAGTGGGGGGCTGACTAGCGGGAGTGGAAGAGATACGCAGTATTTT.

This clonotype occurred a few times. The chain couples TRBV5-3 to TRBJ1-1; D is perhaps TRBD1 (5 bases). Being an ORF, TRBV5-3 has a function that is uncertain. V lost 8 bases and J 1 base, leaving 12 bases between the germline ends. The CDR3 consists of 13 residues. CDR3 in amino acids: CASNGDANTEAFF. The CDR3 DNA sequence: TGTGCCAGCAACGGGGACGCGAACACTGAAGCTTTCTTT.

The chain combines TRBV20-1 with TRBJ2-1; TRBD2 is a possible D gene (5 bases). V was clipped by 2 bases and J by 8 bases, with 10 bases between them. The CDR3 has 12 amino acids. The germline CDR1 and CDR2 sequences are DFQATT and SNEGSKA (reference sequence). In DNA, the CDR3 is TGCAGTGCTAGAAGAGGGTCATATGAGCAGTTCTTC. It specifies CSARRGSYEQFF.

Ten or more counts support this clonotype. The CDR3 nucleotides are TGTGCCAGCAGCCCTCCCGCGGGGACTTATGGCTACACCTTC. It is translated as CASSPPAGTYGYTF. This chain connects TRBV7-2 to TRBJ1-2; D is possibly TRBD1 (5 bases). The CDR3 has 14 residues. Germline CDR1 SGHTA, CDR2 FQGNSA. With 5 bases removed from V and 5 bases from J, the gap between germline ends came to 15 bases.

The CDR3 loop reads CASSLEAGVYNEQFF. The CDR3 coding sequence is TGCGCCAGCAGCTTGGAGGCCGGGGTCTACAATGAGCAGTTCTTC. The V and J genes are TRBV5-1 and TRBJ2-1; tentative D call: TRBD2 (5 bases). The ends were cut back, 0 bases at V and 3 bases at J, with 10 bases in the middle. The CDR3 has 15 residues. Germline values: CDR1 SGHRS, CDR2 YFSETQ.

This clonotype came up many times. V and J are TRBV19 and TRBJ1-4, with 8 bases lining up with TRBD1. The CDR3 has 15 residues. Germline V CDR1 and CDR2: LNHDA, SQIVND (reference sequence). The V gene end was trimmed by 5 bases and the J gene end by 6 bases; junction bases not matched to a gene: 8. In DNA form, the CDR3 reads TGTGCCAGTAGTGGTACAGGGGGTAGGGATGAAAAACTGTTTTTT. Translated: CASSGTGGRDEKLFF.

This clonotype was recorded many times. V is TRBV7-2 and J is TRBJ1-5; unclear D gene. The length of the CDR3 is 14 residues. Germline V gene data show CDR1 as SGHTA and CDR2 as FQGNSA. V was trimmed by 4 bases and J by 2 bases, leaving 9 bases between them. The DNA for the CDR3 is TGTGCCAGCAGCTCCGCAGGAGGCAATCAGCCCCAGCATTTT. It translates to CASSSAGGNQPQHF. Full variable domain (outside the CDR3, taken from reference TRBV7-2 and TRBJ1-5): GAGVSQSPSNKVTEKGKDVELRCDPISGHTALYWYRQSLGQGLEFLIYFQGNSAPDKSGLPSDRFSAERTGGSVSTLTIQRTQQEDSAVYLCASSSAGGNQPQHFGDGTRLSIL.

This clonotype came up once. The V and J genes are TRBV5-1 and TRBJ2-3, with 7 bases lining up with TRBD2. With 6 bases clipped from V and 4 bases from J, the junction kept 14 bases outside the gene matches. Germline V gene sequence: CDR1 SGHRS, CDR2 YFSETQ. This CDR3 contains 16 residues. CDR3: CASTLSLGGVADTQYF. The CDR3 bases are TGCGCCAGCACACTCTCTCTGGGGGGGGTTGCAGATACGCAGTATTTT.

In this sample, this clonotype turned up a few times. This rearrangement joins TRBV20-1 to TRBJ1-4, with D possibly TRBD1 on 6 matching bases. The CDR3 contains 18 residues. Trimming removed 0 bases at V and 5 bases at J, with 22 bases between. Germline V CDR1 and CDR2: DFQATT, SNEGSKA (reference sequence). Here the CDR3 reads CSARDLFGGHRDNEKLFF. The CDR3 DNA reads TGCAGTGCTAGAGATCTTTTCGGAGGGCACAGGGACAATGAAAAACTGTTTTTT.

There are many counts of this clonotype. The rearrangement links TRBV6-1 to TRBJ1-6, with 10 bases matching TRBD1. With V trimmed by 5 bases and J by 9 bases, 4 bases remained unmatched. Per the germline V gene, CDR1 is MNHNS and CDR2 is SASEGT. This CDR3 contains 14 residues. In nucleotides, the CDR3 is TGTGCCAGCAGTCCCGGACAGGGGGTTTCACCCCTCCACTTT. Protein: CASSPGQGVSPLHF.

At least ten counts were recorded for this clonotype. The rearrangement links TRBV7-2 to TRBJ1-2; D not certain. The CDR3 spans 14 residues. Germline CDR1 SGHTA, CDR2 FQGNSA. Trimming removed 5 bases from V and 2 bases from J, with 12 bases in between. The CDR3 nucleotides read TGTGCCAGCAGCCCGCCGGGAGAGAACTATGGCTACACCTTC. Translation: CASSPPGENYGYTF.

This clonotype was seen repeatedly, ten times or more. This rearrangement joins TRBV20-1 to TRBJ2-5; TRBD1 matches 8 bases. Trimming at V came to 0 bases and at J to 5 bases, leaving 5 bases not matched to a gene. The CDR3 is made up of 14 amino acids. Looked up from germline, CDR1 is DFQATT and CDR2 is SNEGSKA (reference sequence). CDR3 amino acids: CSARETGGRETQYF. For the CDR3, the DNA is TGCAGTGCTAGAGAAACAGGGGGGCGGGAGACCCAGTACTTC.

This chain uses TRBV20-1 with TRBJ1-1; D not resolved. The CDR3 consists of 12 residues. CDR1 DFQATT and CDR2 SNEGSKA come from the germline V gene (reference sequence). V was pared by 1 base and J by 8 bases, with 11 bases between. In DNA form, the CDR3 reads TGCAGTGCTAGAGTGACGGGGAACGAAGCTTTCTTT. It translates to CSARVTGNEAFF.

The V call is TRBV3-1, the J call TRBJ2-5; D is unresolved. Germline V gene sequence: CDR1 LGHDT, CDR2 YNNKEL (reference sequence). This CDR3 is 14 amino acids long. The V end lost 4 bases, the J end lost 4 bases, and 13 bases lay between the germline ends. CDR3 in amino acids: CASSPGPTSETQYF. In DNA, the CDR3 is TGTGCCAGCAGCCCCGGTCCCACCTCAGAGACCCAGTACTTC.

This clonotype was seen repeatedly, ten times or more. The rearrangement uses TRBV7-2 and TRBJ2-7; D is undetermined. Trimming took off 3 bases at V and 2 bases at J, with 8 bases between the two ends. Germline CDR1 SGHTA, CDR2 FQGNSA. The length of the CDR3 is 13 residues. CDR3 DNA: TGTGCCAGCAGCTTCGCGTCCCCCTACGAGCAGTACTTC. It encodes CASSFASPYEQYF.

This chain uses TRBV6-6 with TRBJ1-1, with 8 positions matching TRBD1. Germline CDR1 and CDR2: MNHNY and SVGAGI (reference sequence). V trimming: 8 bases; J trimming: 6 bases; junction bases outside the gene matches: 8. The CDR3 is 13 amino acids. The DNA for the CDR3 is TGTGCCAGCCTACAGGGGGACTACTCTGAAGCTTTCTTT. Translated: CASLQGDYSEAFF.

This clonotype was counted at least ten times. This chain joins TRBV6-2 or TRBV6-3 and TRBJ2-7, with D uncertain. In germline, CDR1 is MNHEY, CDR2 SVGEGT. There are 12 residues in the CDR3. Trimming took off 3 bases at V and 4 bases at J, with 7 bases between the two ends. CDR3 coding DNA: TGTGCCAGCAGTTATGAGTTGTACGAGCAGTACTTC. Translating gives CASSYELYEQYF.

The table lists this clonotype with many counts. This chain joins TRBV7-9 and TRBJ1-2, with D possibly being TRBD1 (5 bases). Germline lookup yields CDR1 SEHNR and CDR2 FQNEAQ (reference sequence). There are 14 residues in the CDR3. Trimming left V 0 bases short and J 1 base short, with 6 bases between. For the CDR3, the DNA is TGTGCCAGCAGCTTAGCCAGGGATAACTATGGCTACACCTTC. This encodes CASSLARDNYGYTF.

This clonotype was detected many times. The DNA for the CDR3 is TGTGCCAGCAGCTTAATCACTGAAGCTTTCTTT. The encoded protein is CASSLITEAFF. The chain couples TRBV7-2 to TRBJ1-1; D gene uncertain. Germline V gene sequence: CDR1 SGHTA, CDR2 FQGNSA. V was shortened by 2 bases and J by 4 bases, with 2 bases between the two germline ends. The CDR3 loop spans 11 amino acids.

This clonotype turned up a few times. This CDR3 is CSVEMVSEAFF. Here the CDR3 DNA reads TGCAGCGTAGAGATGGTCAGTGAAGCTTTCTTT. J is TRBJ1-1 and V is TRBV29-1; no clear D gene. V was cut by 6 bases and J by 7 bases, with 12 bases left in between. This CDR3 region has 11 residues. Germline assignment: CDR1 SQVTM and CDR2 ANQGSEA.

There are many counts of this clonotype. The V gene is TRBV7-2, the J gene TRBJ1-1; D unclear. There are 13 residues in the CDR3. Trimming shortened V by 2 bases and J by 2 bases, and 6 bases separated the two germline ends. Germline loops: CDR1 SGHTA, CDR2 FQGNSA. This chain's CDR3 is CASSLNRNTEAFF. As DNA, the CDR3 is TGTGCCAGCAGCTTAAATAGAAACACTGAAGCTTTCTTT. Based on the CDR3 plus reference TRBV7-2 and TRBJ1-1, the full variable domain is GAGVSQSPSNKVTEKGKDVELRCDPISGHTALYWYRQSLGQGLEFLIYFQGNSAPDKSGLPSDRFSAERTGGSVSTLTIQRTQQEDSAVYLCASSLNRNTEAFFGQGTRLTVV.

The table lists this clonotype with a few counts. V is TRBV25-1 and J is TRBJ2-7; D could derive from TRBD1 or TRBD2 (6 bases each). The CDR3 loop spans 17 amino acids. Germline V gives CDR1 MGHDK, CDR2 SYGVNS. Trimming left V 0 bases short and J 0 bases short, with 15 bases between. The CDR3 spells CASSEYTLGGDSYEQYF. As DNA, the CDR3 is TGTGCCAGCAGTGAATATACCCTGGGGGGCGACTCCTACGAGCAGTACTTC.

This clonotype was counted only a few times. J is TRBJ2-2 and V is TRBV7-2, with TRBD2 as a possible D gene (6 bases). Germline CDR1 SGHTA, CDR2 FQGNSA. This CDR3 has 15 amino acids. V was cut by 1 base and J by 8 bases, with 14 bases left in between. The DNA for the CDR3 is TGTGCCAGCAGCTTAGGCCCTACGGAGGGAGGGGAGCTGTTTTTT. Amino acids: CASSLGPTEGGELFF.

This clonotype appeared a few times. The chain links TRBV4-1 to TRBJ2-2; D not certain. Germline assignment: CDR1 MGHRA and CDR2 YSYEKL. Between the trimmed V and J ends, which lost 0 bases and 3 bases, there was a span of 11 bases. The CDR3 contains 16 residues. CDR3 amino acids: CASSQEVGQDTGELFF. DNA for the CDR3: TGCGCCAGCAGCCAAGAAGTTGGGCAGGACACCGGGGAGCTGTTTTTT.

Only a few counts were recorded for this clonotype. This chain joins TRBV28 and TRBJ1-1, with D unresolved. This CDR3 comprises 14 residues. Trimming pared 4 bases from V and 4 bases from J, leaving 13 bases between. CDR1 is MDHEN, CDR2 SYDVKM, per germline. The CDR3 nucleotides are TGTGCCAGCAGTTCGGCCTCGCGCGTCACTGAAGCTTTCTTT. This encodes CASSSASRVTEAFF.